The 31 T cell receptor beta chains in this list originate from one sample, sequenced in a study of T cells of healthy individuals. TCRdb re-called the 5' RACE reads with MiXCR, one entry per CDR3 protein. This table holds around 79,000 distinct CDR3 sequences, roughly 5% found once. These receptors came from a female donor in good health.

There are many counts of this clonotype. The chain recombines TRBV2 with TRBJ2-1, with D maybe TRBD2 (6 bases). CDR1 is SNHLY, CDR2 FYNNEI, per germline. The CDR3 sequence is 13 residues long. V was pared by 6 bases and J by 8 bases, with 14 bases between. The CDR3, as DNA: TGTGCCAGCAGGGAGGGCCCGTGGGATGAGCAGTTCTTC. It specifies CASREGPWDEQFF.

This clonotype was recorded a few times. The chain employs TRBV4-3 and TRBJ2-3, with 8 bases identical to TRBD2. This CDR3 has 15 amino acids. Germline CDR1 reads LGHNA; CDR2 reads YSLEER. Unmatched junction bases numbered 3, after V lost 4 bases and J lost 0 bases. This chain's CDR3 is CASSPIAGSTDTQYF. The DNA for the CDR3 is TGCGCCAGCAGCCCAATAGCGGGGAGCACAGATACGCAGTATTTT.

In this sample, this clonotype turned up many times. The rearrangement uses TRBV20-1 and TRBJ2-7; D might be TRBD1 (6 bases). The CDR3 extends over 13 amino acids. Trimming removed 4 bases at V and 2 bases at J, with 12 bases between. Germline V CDR1 and CDR2: DFQATT, SNEGSKA (reference sequence). The CDR3 region has the DNA TGCAGTGCTAAAACAGGGATTACCTACGAGCAGTACTTC. Its protein is CSAKTGITYEQYF.

In its sample, this clonotype was seen a few times. The V and J genes are TRBV6-6 and TRBJ1-5; D gene uncertain. The V end lost 7 bases, the J end lost 8 bases, and 12 bases lay between the germline ends. The germline CDR1 and CDR2 sequences are MNHNY and SVGAGI (reference sequence). The CDR3 consists of 12 residues. For the CDR3, the DNA is TGTGCCAGCAACGGGCCCAAGGAGCCCCAGCATTTT. This codes for CASNGPKEPQHF.

This clonotype was seen repeatedly, ten times or more. The rearrangement joins TRBV28 to TRBJ1-6; maybe TRBD1 (6 bases). The CDR3 has 15 amino acids. Between the trimmed V and J ends, which lost 4 bases and 7 bases, there was a span of 14 bases. The V gene's germline CDR1 is MDHEN and CDR2 SYDVKM. In DNA, the CDR3 is TGTGCCAGCAGTTACGGACAGAGTAAAAATTCACCCCTCCACTTT. Its translation: CASSYGQSKNSPLHF.

Many counts were recorded for this clonotype. The rearrangement joins TRBV29-1 to TRBJ2-1; the D call may be TRBD1 or TRBD2 (5 bases each). The CDR3 runs 15 residues. V lost 7 bases and J 7 bases, leaving 23 bases between the germline ends. Germline assignment: CDR1 SQVTM and CDR2 ANQGSEA. The CDR3 sequence is CSDQVGTTTFNEQFF. The DNA of the CDR3 is TGCAGCGACCAGGTTGGGACCACCACTTTTAATGAGCAGTTCTTC.

This clonotype was seen at least ten times. The gene calls are TRBV4-3 and TRBJ1-4, with no clear D. With 0 bases removed from V and 7 bases from J, the gap between germline ends came to 15 bases. This CDR3 comprises 16 residues. Germline V CDR1 and CDR2: LGHNA, YSLEER. CDR3 region: CASSQDGPAATEKLFF. The CDR3 region has the DNA TGCGCCAGCAGCCAAGATGGTCCGGCAGCTACTGAAAAACTGTTTTTT.

This clonotype was picked up many times. The chain employs TRBV7-2 and TRBJ2-1; D may be TRBD2 (8 bases). This CDR3 is built from 16 residues. V was pared by 5 bases and J by 4 bases, with 18 bases between. Germline V lookup: CDR1 SGHTA, CDR2 FQGNSA. The DNA for the CDR3 is TGTGCCAGCAGCCCAGGGGGGGCGGGAGGTTACAATGAGCAGTTCTTC. Encoded protein: CASSPGGAGGYNEQFF.

Ten or more counts support this clonotype. This rearrangement joins TRBV14 to TRBJ2-7; 10 bases map to TRBD1. The germline V gene encodes CDR1 SGHDN and CDR2 FVKESK. J gave up 3 bases and V 3 bases, and 2 bases lay outside the gene matches. The CDR3 totals 14 residues. The DNA for the CDR3 is TGTGCCAGCAGCCACGGACAGGGGGACTACGAGCAGTACTTC. It translates to CASSHGQGDYEQYF.

The sample holds many counts of this clonotype. This sequence joins TRBV18 and TRBJ2-1; TRBD2 agrees at 8 bases. Germline-derived CDR1 and CDR2 are KGHSH and LQKENI. V gave up 6 bases and J gave up 5 bases; unmatched junction bases: 3. The CDR3 consists of 13 residues. The CDR3 loop reads CASSKTSDNEQFF. The CDR3 region has the DNA TGTGCCAGCTCCAAGACTAGCGACAATGAGCAGTTCTTC.

In this sample, this clonotype turned up many times. V gene TRBV7-8 combines with J gene TRBJ2-1; TRBD2 is a possible D gene (6 bases). Germline V CDR1 and CDR2: SGHVS, FQNEAQ. V was shortened by 1 base and J by 7 bases, with 11 bases between the two germline ends. The CDR3 covers 14 residues. The CDR3 DNA reads as TGTGCCAGCAGCTTAGGCGGGGTTGGAAATGAGCAGTTCTTC. This encodes CASSLGGVGNEQFF.

The chain is built from TRBV28 and TRBJ1-2, with D uncertain. Looked up from germline, CDR1 is MDHEN and CDR2 is SYDVKM. This CDR3 is 14 amino acids long. V was trimmed by 3 bases and J by 1 base, leaving 9 bases between them. The CDR3 nucleotides read TGTGCCAGCAGTTTGATGGCCGTTAACTATGGCTACACCTTC. It codes for CASSLMAVNYGYTF.

The chain is built from TRBV10-3 and TRBJ2-1; TRBD1 agrees at 9 bases. The V gene end was trimmed by 10 bases and the J gene end by 6 bases; junction bases not matched to a gene: 10. The CDR3 has 14 residues. Germline CDR1 reads ENHRY; CDR2 reads SYGVKD. CDR3 sequence (DNA): TGTGCCACGACCGGGACAGGGCGGCCCAATGAGCAGTTCTTC. Translation: CATTGTGRPNEQFF.

The rearrangement links TRBV14 to TRBJ1-1; D ambiguous. Germline-derived CDR1 and CDR2 are SGHDN and FVKESK. Trimming stripped 5 bases from V and 1 base from J, with 8 bases between. This CDR3 is 13 amino acids long. For the CDR3, the DNA is TGTGCCAGCAGCTACGCAGGGAACACTGAAGCTTTCTTT. It encodes CASSYAGNTEAFF.

This clonotype was observed many times. The gene calls are TRBV7-9 and TRBJ2-7, with 7 bases matching TRBD2. The CDR3 has 11 amino acids. Germline V gene sequence: CDR1 SEHNR, CDR2 FQNEAQ (reference sequence). After removal of 5 bases from V and 9 bases from J, the junction contained 4 bases not matched to a gene. The CDR3 DNA is TGTGCCAGCAGCCGCGGGGAGGGGCAGTACTTC. Translated, it gives CASSRGEGQYF. The complete variable domain, with remaining parts taken from reference TRBV7-9 and TRBJ2-7, reads DTGVSQNPRHKITKRGQNVTFRCDPISEHNRLYWYRQTLGQGPEFLTYFQNEAQLEKSRLLSDRFSAERPKGSFSTLEIQRTEQGDSAMYLCASSRGEGQYFGPGTRLTVT.

This clonotype was seen many times. The chain couples TRBV6-2 or TRBV6-3 to TRBJ1-2; D is uncertain. Germline CDR1 is MNHEY and CDR2 is SVGEGT. V lost 2 bases to trimming and J lost 4 bases, with 14 bases between them. The CDR3 is made up of 15 amino acids. CDR3 sequence (DNA): TGTGCCAGCAGTTACGATTCTCCCGGCGGCTATGGCTACACCTTC. It is translated as CASSYDSPGGYGYTF.

This clonotype was detected many times. This chain connects TRBV5-1 to TRBJ1-1, with TRBD1 identical over 7 bases. J gave up 5 bases and V 0 bases, and 4 bases lay outside the gene matches. Per germline, CDR1 SGHRS and CDR2 YFSETQ. CDR3 length: 14 residues. The CDR3 loop is CASSLEGAGTEAFF. CDR3 DNA: TGCGCCAGCAGCTTGGAGGGGGCTGGGACTGAAGCTTTCTTT.

The gene calls are TRBV3-1 and TRBJ2-3, with D unclear. The CDR3 has 14 amino acids. Germline-derived CDR1 and CDR2 are LGHDT and YNNKEL (reference sequence). The V and J ends lost 4 bases and 7 bases respectively, with 15 bases between them. The CDR3 is CASSRTPRSNTQYF. The DNA of the CDR3 is TGTGCCAGCAGCCGTACACCACGCTCTAATACGCAGTATTTT.

This clonotype was seen ten or more times. This chain connects TRBV30 to TRBJ2-7; D gene uncertain. The length of the CDR3 is 15 residues. Germline CDR1 and CDR2: GTSNPN and SVGIG (reference sequence). With 2 bases removed from V and 2 bases from J, the gap between germline ends came to 16 bases. The CDR3 reads CAWSQIWSGAYEQYF. DNA for the CDR3: TGTGCCTGGAGTCAGATATGGTCGGGTGCCTACGAGCAGTACTTC. Complete variable domain (other parts from reference TRBV30 and TRBJ2-7): SQTIHQWPATLVQPVGSPLSLECTVEGTSNPNLYWYRQAAGRGLQLLFYSVGIGQISSEVPQNLSASRPQDRQFILSSKKLLLSDSGFYLCAWSQIWSGAYEQYFGPGTRLTVT.

V gene TRBV12-3 or TRBV12-4 combines with J gene TRBJ1-1, with 7 bases matching TRBD1. The CDR3 length is 14 residues. Trimming removed 1 base from V and 4 bases from J; junction bases left unmatched: 3. The chain's CDR3 is CASSLGPGGTEAFF. The CDR3 DNA sequence: TGTGCCAGCAGTTTAGGCCCAGGGGGCACTGAAGCTTTCTTT.

This clonotype was seen ten or more times. The J gene is TRBJ2-3, the V gene TRBV9; D is unclear. Looked up from germline, CDR1 is SGDLS and CDR2 is YYNGEE. The CDR3 contains 14 residues. Trimming cost V 0 bases and J 0 bases, with 5 bases left between them. The CDR3 DNA reads TGTGCCAGCAGCGTAGCCGGTAGCACAGATACGCAGTATTTT. This sequence encodes CASSVAGSTDTQYF. Combining the CDR3 with reference TRBV9 and TRBJ2-3 gives the whole variable domain DSGVTQTPKHLITATGQRVTLRCSPRSGDLSVYWYQQSLDQGLQFLIQYYNGEERAKGNILERFSAQQFPDLHSELNLSSLELGDSALYFCASSVAGSTDTQYFGPGTRLTVL.

This clonotype was observed a few times. The J gene is TRBJ1-3, the V gene TRBV5-1; D may be TRBD1 (5 bases). Germline V CDR1 and CDR2: SGHRS, YFSETQ. V shed 0 bases and J shed 6 bases, with 16 bases lying between them. The CDR3 contains 16 residues. CDR3 region: CASSLAGTSGENTIYF. Here the CDR3 DNA reads TGCGCCAGCAGCTTGGCGGGGACCTCTGGAGAAAACACCATATATTTT.

In this sample, this clonotype turned up many times. The chain employs TRBV7-8 and TRBJ1-1; tentatively, D is TRBD1 (5 bases). Germline-derived CDR1 and CDR2 are SGHVS and FQNEAQ. The CDR3 contains 16 residues. Trimming stripped 1 base from V and 2 bases from J, with 14 bases between. The CDR3 region is CASSLGGVTGNTEAFF. The CDR3 DNA is TGTGCCAGCAGCTTAGGGGGGGTAACAGGCAACACTGAAGCTTTCTTT.

This clonotype showed up just a few times. The genes are TRBV3-1 and TRBJ2-6; D is ambiguous. Per the germline V gene, CDR1 is LGHDT and CDR2 is YNNKEL (reference sequence). V was pared by 4 bases and J by 2 bases, with 6 bases between. The CDR3 loop spans 14 amino acids. The CDR3 bases are TGTGCCAGCAGCCGTGTAACTGGGGCCAACGTCCTGACTTTC. Encoded protein: CASSRVTGANVLTF.

This clonotype showed up many times. V is TRBV27 and J is TRBJ2-5; 11 bases map to TRBD2. The CDR3 covers 18 residues. V lost 2 bases to trimming and J lost 1 base; unmatched junction nucleotides: 9. The germline gives CDR1 MNHEY, CDR2 SMNVEV (reference sequence). The CDR3 DNA reads TGTGCCAGCAGTTTACGAGGACTAGCGGGCCGGATCCAAGAGACCCAGTACTTC. The encoded protein is CASSLRGLAGRIQETQYF.

CDR3 in amino acids: CASSSPWDAYEQYF. Written as DNA, the CDR3 is TGTGCCAGCAGTTCCCCTTGGGATGCCTACGAGCAGTACTTC. The V and J genes are TRBV28 and TRBJ2-7; D ambiguous. Germline V gene data show CDR1 as MDHEN and CDR2 as SYDVKM. The CDR3 is 14 amino acids. V lost 4 bases and J lost 2, with 12 bases in between.

With respect to this clonotype: Its ends do not fully match the called genes, so a read error is possible. J is TRBJ1-2 and V is TRBV3-1; TRBD1 is a possible D gene (6 bases). Germline assignment: CDR1 LGHDT and CDR2 YNNKEL (reference sequence). This CDR3 is 14 amino acids long. This CDR3 is CASSRTGSNYGYNF. For the CDR3, the DNA is TGTGCCAGCAGCCGAACAGGGTCTAACTATGGCTACAACTTC.

This clonotype came up a few times. J is TRBJ1-1 and V is TRBV4-1; 10 bases are a match to TRBD1. The CDR3 is 15 amino acids. V trimming: 4 bases; J trimming: 7 bases; junction bases outside the gene matches: 9. Germline CDR1 is MGHRA and CDR2 is YSYEKL. CDR3 DNA: TGCGCCAGCAGCCGCCCTGACAGGGGGCTGGATGAAGCTTTCTTT. This encodes CASSRPDRGLDEAFF.

In this sample, this clonotype turned up many times. In DNA, the CDR3 is TGTGCCAGCGGGACCCAGGCCCATCAGCCCCAGCATTTT. It yields the protein CASGTQAHQPQHF. The chain is built from TRBV28 and TRBJ1-5; possibly TRBD1 for D (5 bases). Germline V gene sequence: CDR1 MDHEN, CDR2 SYDVKM. The CDR3 loop spans 13 amino acids. Trimming took off 8 bases at V and 5 bases at J, with 13 bases between the two ends.

This clonotype was found a few times. The chain has TRBV7-8 and TRBJ1-2, with no clear D. The ends were cut back, 4 bases at V and 0 bases at J, with 6 bases in the middle. CDR1 SGHVS and CDR2 FQNEAQ come from the germline V gene. This CDR3 contains 13 residues. The CDR3 DNA reads as TGTGCCAGCAGCTCTCGAGCTAACTATGGCTACACCTTC. It translates to CASSSRANYGYTF.

Many counts were recorded for this clonotype. J is TRBJ2-1 and V is TRBV20-1; 8 bases agree with TRBD1. After removal of 6 bases from V and 1 base from J, the junction contained 17 bases not matched to a gene. CDR3 length: 18 amino acids. Germline V lookup: CDR1 DFQATT, CDR2 SNEGSKA (reference sequence). Here the CDR3 reads CSAPSHGQGSGSYNEQFF. Here the CDR3 DNA reads TGCAGTGCGCCTAGTCACGGACAGGGAAGCGGGTCCTACAATGAGCAGTTCTTC.